These 14 T cell receptor beta chains originate from one sample sequenced in a study of tumor-infiltrating lymphocytes in oesophageal squamous cell carcinoma. TCRdb fed the PCR reads into MiXCR, producing one record per CDR3 protein. The sample carries about 14,000 distinct CDR3 sequences, 45% to 55% recorded once. Input material: blood. The receptor set was obtained from a male donor with esophageal squamous cell carcinoma.

The chain has TRBV7-6 and TRBJ1-2; no reliable D call. In germline, CDR1 is SGHVS, CDR2 FNYEAQ. Between the trimmed V and J ends, which lost 7 bases and 4 bases, there was a span of 19 bases. This CDR3 region has 15 residues. The CDR3 coding sequence is TGTGCCAGCACCCCGGGGTTGTCGCGGGGCTATGGCTACACCTTC. As protein: CASTPGLSRGYGYTF.

This clonotype was observed a handful of times. This chain joins TRBV6-6 and TRBJ2-3; 9 bases agree with TRBD2. This CDR3 has 15 residues. The V and J ends lost 2 bases and 1 base, in that order; junction bases with no gene match: 1. Germline V lookup: CDR1 MNHNY, CDR2 SVGAGI (reference sequence). The CDR3 here is CASSYGTSRTDTQYF. CDR3 coding DNA: TGTGCCAGCAGTTACGGGACTAGCCGCACAGATACGCAGTATTTT.

This clonotype was detected many times. V and J are TRBV7-9 and TRBJ1-3; TRBD1 might be the D (5 bases). The CDR3 contains 15 residues. Germline V CDR1 and CDR2: SEHNR, FQNEAQ (reference sequence). Trimming stripped 5 bases from V and 2 bases from J, with 13 bases between. CDR3 nucleotides: TGTGCCAGCAGCCCTCCCGGAGGGGCTGGAAACACCATATATTTT. This translates into CASSPPGGAGNTIYF.

The V and J genes are TRBV2 and TRBJ2-3; 8 positions match TRBD2. The V segment lost 7 bases and the J segment 2 bases; nucleotides outside the gene matches: 5. The CDR3 is made up of 14 amino acids. CDR1 SNHLY and CDR2 FYNNEI come from the germline V gene. The CDR3 spells CASILAGYTDTQYF. CDR3 nucleotides: TGTGCCAGCATCCTAGCGGGCTACACAGATACGCAGTATTTT.

This clonotype was seen at least ten times. J is TRBJ2-1 and V is TRBV11-3, with TRBD1 matching over 8 bases. The J call may be mistaken, given a closer DNA end match to TRBJ2-7. CDR3 length: 15 residues. The germline CDR1 and CDR2 sequences are SGHNT and YENEEA. Here the CDR3 reads CASSPRQGSYNEQYF. The CDR3 nucleotides read TGTGCCAGCAGCCCCCGACAGGGGTCCTACAATGAGCAGTACTTC.

DNA for the CDR3: TGTGCCAGCAGCCGACTAGCAGATACGCAGTATTTT. This gives the protein CASSRLADTQYF. This sequence joins TRBV12-3 or TRBV12-4 and TRBJ2-1, with D possibly matching TRBD2 (6 bases). The J call may be in error: the DNA end matches TRBJ2-3 better. The CDR3 consists of 12 residues.

This rearrangement joins TRBV28 to TRBJ1-2; TRBD1 is a possible D gene (5 bases). V lost 3 bases, J lost 2 bases, and 7 bases lay in between. The CDR3 extends over 13 amino acids. Germline V gene sequence: CDR1 MDHEN, CDR2 SYDVKM. Here the CDR3 DNA reads TGTGCCAGCAGTTTGGGACCGAACTATGGCTACACCTTC. It specifies CASSLGPNYGYTF.

The rearrangement links TRBV7-2 to TRBJ2-7; a weak D match, TRBD2 (6 bases). The CDR3 contains 14 residues. V lost 2 bases, J lost 6 bases, and 14 bases lay in between. From germline, CDR1 is SGHTA and CDR2 FQGNSA. CDR3 nucleotides: TGTGCCAGCAGCTTATTCGGGGGAGGCGGCGAGCAGTACTTC. Residues: CASSLFGGGGEQYF.

This clonotype was counted ten times or more. The chain links TRBV11-3 to TRBJ2-5; possibly TRBD1 for D (6 bases). The CDR3 extends over 15 amino acids. CDR1 is SGHNT and CDR2 is YENEEA in the germline V gene. Trimming left V 2 bases short and J 11 bases short, with 21 bases between. CDR3 residues: CASSLTSGQGNEQYF. As DNA, the CDR3 is TGTGCCAGCAGCTTAACCTCGGGACAAGGCAATGAGCAGTACTTC.

The rearrangement joins TRBV7-6 to TRBJ2-1; D might be TRBD2 (5 bases). The CDR3 consists of 15 residues. Germline V gene lookup returns CDR1 SGHVS and CDR2 FNYEAQ. V was cut by 2 bases and J by 7 bases, with 15 bases left in between. CDR3 residues: CASSLSGLSVNEQFF. As DNA, the CDR3 is TGTGCCAGCAGCTTATCGGGATTGTCGGTGAATGAGCAGTTCTTC.

The V call is TRBV20-1, the J call TRBJ2-1; 13 bases line up with TRBD2. The DNA end is a closer match to TRBJ2-7, so the J assignment may be wrong. The CDR3 sequence is 15 residues long. Germline lookup yields CDR1 DFQATT and CDR2 SNEGSKA (reference sequence). This CDR3 reads CSARGTSGTDYEQYF. The CDR3 coding sequence is TGCAGTGCTAGGGGGACTAGCGGGACCGACTACGAGCAGTACTTC.

This clonotype has just a few counts. Because the CDR3 is missing its conserved closing phenylalanine or tryptophan, this is likely a read error. It is unclear where the CDR3 begins or ends on the DNA, so no DNA is shown, and the CDR3 is as TCRdb lists it. This sequence joins TRBV7-8 and TRBJ2-7; the D call in the table, TRBD1, was not verified against the DNA. Germline CDR1 is SGHVS and CDR2 is FQNEAQ. The CDR3 extends over 17 residues, inclusive of both ends. The CDR3 loop is CASSFTGQGNRGYTFGS.

The chain has TRBV7-2 and TRBJ2-1; the D gene could be TRBD1 or TRBD2 (5 bases each). The J call may be wrong; the DNA end is better matched by TRBJ2-7. Germline lookup yields CDR1 SGHTA and CDR2 FQGNSA. The CDR3 has 15 residues. In DNA form, the CDR3 reads TGTGCCAGCAGCTTAGGGGGGACGCTAGTCTACGAGCAGTACTTC. Protein sequence: CASSLGGTLVYEQYF.

This clonotype was detected a few times. Because the CDR3 is missing its conserved closing phenylalanine or tryptophan, this is likely a read error. The DNA is left out, because the CDR3 cannot be placed on it with certainty; the CDR3 is given as TCRdb lists it. The chain employs TRBV7-3 and TRBJ2-5. The CDR3 has 17 residues if both end residues are counted. The germline gives CDR1 SGHTA, CDR2 FQGTGA. This CDR3 reads CASSLDGGVQETQYFGA.